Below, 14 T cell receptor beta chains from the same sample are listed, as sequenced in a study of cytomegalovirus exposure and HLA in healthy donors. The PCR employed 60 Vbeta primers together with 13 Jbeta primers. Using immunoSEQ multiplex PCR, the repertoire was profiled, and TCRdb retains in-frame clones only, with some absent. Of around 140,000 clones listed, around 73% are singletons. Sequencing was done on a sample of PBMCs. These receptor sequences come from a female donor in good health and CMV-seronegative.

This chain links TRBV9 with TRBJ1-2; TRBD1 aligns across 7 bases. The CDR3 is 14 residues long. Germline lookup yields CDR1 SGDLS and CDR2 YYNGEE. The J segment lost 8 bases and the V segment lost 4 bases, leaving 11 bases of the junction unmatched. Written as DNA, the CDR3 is TGTGCCAGCAGCCCGGGACAGTTTAGCGGCGGCTACACCTTC. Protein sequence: CASSPGQFSGGYTF.

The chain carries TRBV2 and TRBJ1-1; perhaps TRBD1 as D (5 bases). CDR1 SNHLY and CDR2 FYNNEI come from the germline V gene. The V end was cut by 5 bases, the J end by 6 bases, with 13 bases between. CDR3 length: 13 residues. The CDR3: CASSRTRAPEAFF. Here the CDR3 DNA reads TGTGCCAGCAGTCGGACACGGGCCCCTGAAGCTTTCTTT.

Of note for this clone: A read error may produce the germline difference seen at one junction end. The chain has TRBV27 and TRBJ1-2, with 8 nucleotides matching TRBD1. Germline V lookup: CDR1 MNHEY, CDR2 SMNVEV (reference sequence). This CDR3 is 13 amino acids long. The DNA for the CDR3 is TGTGCCAGCAGTTTCGGGACAGGCTATGGCTACCCCTTC. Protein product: CASSFGTGYGYPF.

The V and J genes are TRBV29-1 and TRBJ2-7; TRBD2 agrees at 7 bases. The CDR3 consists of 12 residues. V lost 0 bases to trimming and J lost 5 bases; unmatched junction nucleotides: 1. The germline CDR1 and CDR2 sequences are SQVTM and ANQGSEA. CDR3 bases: TGCAGCGTTGAAGAGGGGGGGGACGAGCAGTACTTC. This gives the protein CSVEEGGDEQYF.

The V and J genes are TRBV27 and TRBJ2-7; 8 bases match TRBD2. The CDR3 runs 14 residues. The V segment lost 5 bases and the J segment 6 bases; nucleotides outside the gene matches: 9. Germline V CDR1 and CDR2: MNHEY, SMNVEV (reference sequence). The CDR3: CASSAPSGSVEQYF. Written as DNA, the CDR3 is TGTGCCAGCAGTGCCCCGAGCGGGAGCGTCGAGCAGTACTTC.

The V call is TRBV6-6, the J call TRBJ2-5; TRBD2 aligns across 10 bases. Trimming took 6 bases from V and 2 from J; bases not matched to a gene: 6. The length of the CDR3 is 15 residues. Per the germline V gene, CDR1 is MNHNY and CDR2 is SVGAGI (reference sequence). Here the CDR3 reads CASRSAGGIQETQYF. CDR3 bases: TGTGCCAGCAGATCAGCGGGAGGGATACAAGAGACCCAGTACTTC.

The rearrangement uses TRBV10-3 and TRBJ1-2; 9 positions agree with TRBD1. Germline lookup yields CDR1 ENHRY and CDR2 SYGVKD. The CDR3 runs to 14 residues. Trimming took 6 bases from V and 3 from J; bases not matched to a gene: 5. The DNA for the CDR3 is TGTGCCATCAGCGTGACAGGGGGAGACTATGGCTACACCTTC. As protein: CAISVTGGDYGYTF.

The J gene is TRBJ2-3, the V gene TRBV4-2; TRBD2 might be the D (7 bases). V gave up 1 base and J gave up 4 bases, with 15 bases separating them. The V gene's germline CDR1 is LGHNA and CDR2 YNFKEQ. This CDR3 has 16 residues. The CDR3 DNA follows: TGTGCCAGCAGCCAAGCTCGGGGGGCGCGGGCAGATACGCAGTATTTT. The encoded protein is CASSQARGARADTQYF.

CDR3 sequence: CAWSLSRLRSTEAFF. CDR3 DNA sequence: TGTGCCTGGAGTTTATCGCGTCTGCGTAGCACTGAAGCTTTCTTT. The chain links TRBV30 to TRBJ1-1; no clear D gene. Trimming took off 2 bases at V and 4 bases at J, with 17 bases between the two ends. Germline CDR1 is GTSNPN and CDR2 is SVGIG (reference sequence). The CDR3 covers 15 residues.

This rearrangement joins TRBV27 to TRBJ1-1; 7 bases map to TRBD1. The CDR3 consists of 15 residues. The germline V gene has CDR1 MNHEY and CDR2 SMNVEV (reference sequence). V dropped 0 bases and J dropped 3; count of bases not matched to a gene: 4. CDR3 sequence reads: CASSLSGTVYTEAFF. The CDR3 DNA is TGTGCCAGCAGTTTATCCGGGACAGTATACACTGAAGCTTTCTTT.

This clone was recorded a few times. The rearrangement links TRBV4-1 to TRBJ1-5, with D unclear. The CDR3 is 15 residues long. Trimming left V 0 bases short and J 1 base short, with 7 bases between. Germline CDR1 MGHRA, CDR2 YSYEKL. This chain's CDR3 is CASSQEYFSNQPQHF. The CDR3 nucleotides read TGCGCCAGCAGCCAAGAGTACTTCAGCAATCAGCCCCAGCATTTT.

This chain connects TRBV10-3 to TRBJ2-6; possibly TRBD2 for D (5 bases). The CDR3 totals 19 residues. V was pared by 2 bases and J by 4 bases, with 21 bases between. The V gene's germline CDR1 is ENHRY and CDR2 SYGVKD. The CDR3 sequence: CAISEGLLEEFEGANVLTF. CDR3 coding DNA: TGTGCCATCAGTGAGGGACTTTTGGAGGAGTTCGAGGGGGCCAACGTCCTGACTTTC.

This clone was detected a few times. CDR3 in amino acids: CASSSTGVAFF. The CDR3 DNA sequence: TGTGCCAGTAGCTCGACAGGGGTGGCTTTCTTT. This chain uses TRBV19 with TRBJ1-1, with 8 bases that match TRBD1. There are 11 residues in the CDR3. The germline CDR1 and CDR2 sequences are LNHDA and SQIVND (reference sequence). Trimming cost V 6 bases and J 11 bases; bases outside gene matches: 5.

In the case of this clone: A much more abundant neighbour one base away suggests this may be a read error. The CDR3: CASSPGLAGYEQYF. The CDR3 DNA reads as TGTGCCAGCAGCCCGGGACTAGCGGGCTACGAGCAGTACTTC. The gene calls are TRBV2 and TRBJ2-7; 12 nucleotides match TRBD2. The CDR3 sequence is 14 residues long. From germline, CDR1 is SNHLY and CDR2 FYNNEI. With V trimmed by 6 bases and J by 3 bases, 3 bases remained unmatched.